A single sample is the source of the 30 T cell receptor beta chains below, sequenced in a study of blood T cell repertoires in COVID-19. Some clones are missing from TCRdb's copy, which holds only in-frame ones; the method was immunoSEQ multiplex PCR. Here the sample spans about 300,000 clones, approximately 89% being singletons. What was sequenced was peripheral blood. The receptors were sampled from a woman in her twenties or thirties with COVID-19, enrolled during active disease.

As DNA, the CDR3 is TGTGCCAGCAGCAAATTGACTAGCGGGAGGGGTACCGGGGAGCTGTTTTTT. Its translation is CASSKLTSGRGTGELFF. The J gene is TRBJ2-2, the V gene TRBV7-6, with 14 nucleotides matching TRBD2. The V gene end was trimmed by 5 bases and the J gene end by 5 bases; junction bases not matched to a gene: 7. The CDR3 totals 17 residues. The germline gives CDR1 SGHVS, CDR2 FNYEAQ.

This chain uses TRBV2 with TRBJ1-6; a possible D gene is TRBD1 (6 bases). Per germline, CDR1 SNHLY and CDR2 FYNNEI. The ends were cut back, 6 bases at V and 5 bases at J, with 11 bases in the middle. This CDR3 comprises 14 residues. Here the CDR3 DNA reads TGTGCCAGCAGAGGACAGAAGGATAATTCACCCCTCCACTTT. Amino acid sequence: CASRGQKDNSPLHF. Together with reference TRBV2 and TRBJ1-6, the CDR3 gives the full variable domain: EPEVTQTPSHQVTQMGQEVILRCVPISNHLYFYWYRQILGQKVEFLVSFYNNEISEKSEIFDDQFSVERPDGSNFTLKIRSTKLEDSAMYFCASRGQKDNSPLHFGNGTRLTVT.

The J gene is TRBJ2-1, the V gene TRBV5-6; possibly TRBD1 for D (6 bases). This CDR3 is 18 amino acids long. Deletions cut 1 base from V and 6 bases from J, with 23 bases between. Germline CDR1 is SGHDT and CDR2 is YYEEEE. The CDR3 sequence is CASSLPTFLGGRGNEQFF. The CDR3 bases are TGTGCCAGCAGCTTGCCCACCTTCTTAGGGGGTAGGGGCAATGAGCAGTTCTTC.

The V and J genes are TRBV19 and TRBJ2-1, with D possibly matching TRBD2 (6 bases). Trimming shortened V by 4 bases and J by 6 bases, and 25 bases separated the two germline ends. The CDR3 is 18 amino acids. CDR1 LNHDA and CDR2 SQIVND come from the germline V gene (reference sequence). As DNA, the CDR3 is TGTGCCAGTAGTACCATCCCCTACCCTCTAGCGACCTCCAATGAGCAGTTCTTC. Its protein product is CASSTIPYPLATSNEQFF.

This CDR3 is CAKGQELQANEKLFF. The DNA of the CDR3 is TGTGCCAAGGGACAGGAATTGCAAGCTAATGAAAAACTGTTTTTT. This chain uses TRBV27 with TRBJ1-4, with TRBD1 identical over 8 bases. The junction had 10 bases not matched to a gene; V was cut back by 10 bases and J by 3 bases. This CDR3 has 15 amino acids. Germline V gives CDR1 MNHEY, CDR2 SMNVEV (reference sequence). The entire variable domain, with the rest obtained from reference TRBV27 and TRBJ1-4, is as follows: EAQVTQNPRYLITVTGKKLTVTCSQNMNHEYMSWYRQDPGLGLRQIYYSMNVEVTDKGDVPEGYKVSRKEKRNFPLILESPSPNQTSLYFCAKGQELQANEKLFFGSGTQLSVL.

V is TRBV19 and J is TRBJ2-5; 9 positions agree with TRBD1. The J segment lost 4 bases and the V segment lost 5 bases, leaving 5 bases of the junction unmatched. This CDR3 spans 14 amino acids. The germline gives CDR1 LNHDA, CDR2 SQIVND (reference sequence). The CDR3 DNA reads as TGTGCCAGTAGTGAAACAGGGGGCGGAGAGACCCAGTACTTC. It is translated as CASSETGGGETQYF. The whole variable domain, filled in from reference TRBV19 and TRBJ2-5, reads DGGITQSPKYLFRKEGQNVTLSCEQNLNHDAMYWYRQDPGQGLRLIYYSQIVNDFQKGDIAEGYSVSREKKESFPLTVTSAQKNPTAFYLCASSETGGGETQYFGPGTRLLVL.

This sequence joins TRBV3-1 (or the pseudogene TRBV3-2) and TRBJ2-1, with TRBD2 identical over 7 bases. V shed 9 bases and J 7 bases; nucleotides not matched to a gene: 15. This CDR3 has 15 amino acids. The V gene's germline CDR1 is LGHDT and CDR2 YNNKEL (reference sequence). The CDR3 loop is CASAKAGAGRNEQFF. CDR3 nucleotide sequence: TGTGCCAGTGCCAAGGCGGGAGCGGGGAGGAATGAGCAGTTCTTC.

V and J are TRBV30 and TRBJ2-2, with D possibly matching TRBD2 (5 bases). CDR3 length: 13 amino acids. Germline V lookup: CDR1 GTSNPN, CDR2 SVGIG (reference sequence). Trimming shortened V by 0 bases and J by 5 bases, and 7 bases separated the two germline ends. The CDR3 DNA is TGTGCCTGGAGTGTAGGAGGTACCGGGGAGCTGTTTTTT. Protein sequence: CAWSVGGTGELFF.

V is TRBV10-2 and J is TRBJ2-7; D possibly corresponds to TRBD1 (6 bases). The CDR3 loop spans 12 amino acids. Germline loops: CDR1 WSHSY, CDR2 SAAADI. V lost 7 bases to trimming and J lost 5 bases, with 12 bases between them. The CDR3 reads CASIGRDNEQYF. CDR3 nucleotides: TGCGCCAGCATAGGCAGGGACAACGAGCAGTACTTC.

The chain couples TRBV27 to TRBJ1-3; D is undetermined. The germline gives CDR1 MNHEY, CDR2 SMNVEV (reference sequence). The V end lost 5 bases, the J end lost 7 bases, and 15 bases lay between the germline ends. The CDR3 totals 14 residues. The DNA of the CDR3 is TGTGCCAGCAGTGCCTCCGGGAGCGGCAACACCATATATTTT. It yields the protein CASSASGSGNTIYF.

This clone was counted a single time. This chain's CDR3 is CASSGGVEAFF. The CDR3 DNA sequence: TGTGCCAGCAGCGGAGGGGTTGAAGCTTTCTTT. V is TRBV27 and J is TRBJ1-1; weak D call: TRBD1 (5 bases). Between the trimmed V and J ends, which lost 6 bases and 7 bases, there was a span of 9 bases. The CDR3 has 11 amino acids. Germline CDR1 MNHEY, CDR2 SMNVEV (reference sequence).

The chain recombines TRBV19 with TRBJ1-1, with D perhaps matching TRBD1 (6 bases). The germline CDR1 and CDR2 sequences are LNHDA and SQIVND (reference sequence). V lost 2 bases, J lost 2 bases, and 12 bases lay in between. The CDR3 runs to 15 residues. The CDR3, as DNA: TGTGCCAGTAGTATACAGACGGGACATAACACTGAAGCTTTCTTT. It translates to CASSIQTGHNTEAFF.

The chain uses TRBV18 and TRBJ2-7; TRBD1 matches 10 bases. Germline values: CDR1 KGHSH, CDR2 LQKENI. The CDR3 covers 16 residues. The junction had 12 bases not matched to a gene; V was cut back by 2 bases and J by 8 bases. The CDR3 bases are TGTGCCAGCTCACCATTTGGGACAGGGGATGGTATGAAGCAGTACTTC. It specifies CASSPFGTGDGMKQYF. The variable domain in full, with the rest retrieved from reference TRBV18 and TRBJ2-7, is NAGVMQNPRHLVRRRGQEARLRCSPMKGHSHVYWYRQLPEEGLKFMVYLQKENIIDESGMPKERFSAEFPKEGPSILRIQQVVRGDSAAYFCASSPFGTGDGMKQYFGPGTRLTVT.

J is TRBJ1-1 and V is TRBV2, with D perhaps matching TRBD1 (6 bases). CDR3 size: 12 residues. Germline V gene data show CDR1 as SNHLY and CDR2 as FYNNEI. Trimming cost V 7 bases and J 1 base, with 7 bases left between them. This chain's CDR3 is CASIQGNTEAFF. DNA for the CDR3: TGTGCCAGCATACAGGGGAACACTGAAGCTTTCTTT.

This clone has just a few counts. The J gene is TRBJ1-6, the V gene TRBV13; D is undetermined. Trimming removed 5 bases at V and 11 bases at J, with 16 bases between. This CDR3 spans 14 amino acids. CDR1 is PRHDT, CDR2 FYEKMQ, per germline (reference sequence). CDR3 sequence: CASSPYGVSTPLHF. The DNA of the CDR3 is TGTGCCAGCAGCCCTTACGGGGTTTCGACACCCCTCCACTTT.

This clone was detected once. The rearrangement links TRBV6-6 to TRBJ1-4, with TRBD1 identical over 9 bases. After removal of 0 bases from V and 8 bases from J, the junction contained 7 bases not matched to a gene. CDR3 length: 16 residues. CDR1 and CDR2 (germline): MNHNY, SVGAGI (reference sequence). CDR3 sequence: CASSYSTTGGNEKLFF. CDR3 sequence (DNA): TGTGCCAGCAGTTACTCCACGACAGGGGGTAACGAAAAACTGTTTTTT.

This clone was detected once. This sequence joins TRBV7-6 and TRBJ1-1; D call uncertain. Germline V gene data show CDR1 as SGHVS and CDR2 as FNYEAQ. The CDR3 length is 15 residues. Trimming shortened V by 1 base and J by 2 bases, and 11 bases separated the two germline ends. CDR3 coding DNA: TGTGCCAGCAGCTTAGGGCGGCCAGCCAACACTGAAGCTTTCTTT. Residues: CASSLGRPANTEAFF.

CDR3 region: CASSLGTSGSTDTQYF. The CDR3 coding sequence is TGTGCCAGCAGCCTCGGGACTAGCGGGAGTACAGATACGCAGTATTTT. This chain connects TRBV7-9 to TRBJ2-3; 14 bases are a match to TRBD2. Trimming cost V 5 bases and J 3 bases; bases outside gene matches: 4. The CDR3 has 16 amino acids. In germline, CDR1 is SEHNR, CDR2 FQNEAQ (reference sequence).

The V call is TRBV28, the J call TRBJ2-3; the D is unclear. With 2 bases removed from V and 0 bases from J, the gap between germline ends came to 18 bases. The CDR3 contains 18 residues. CDR1 and CDR2 from the germline V gene are MDHEN and SYDVKM. The CDR3 here is CASSLHPGATTSTDTQYF. CDR3 nucleotide sequence: TGTGCCAGCAGTTTACACCCAGGCGCAACCACCAGCACAGATACGCAGTATTTT.

CDR3 sequence (DNA): TGTGCCAGCAGTTACTTCGGGACAGGGCCCCCCGATACGCAGTATTTT. As protein: CASSYFGTGPPDTQYF. The chain has TRBV6-5 and TRBJ2-3; 9 bases fit TRBD1. V was pared by 1 base and J by 6 bases, with 8 bases of the junction left unmatched. The CDR3 is 16 residues long. CDR1 is MNHEY, CDR2 SVGAGI, per germline.

The chain combines TRBV10-1 with TRBJ1-2, with TRBD1 matching over 8 bases. The ends lost 3 bases at V and 4 bases at J; junction bases unmatched: 10. Germline CDR1 and CDR2: WNHNN and SYGVQD (reference sequence). This CDR3 region has 16 residues. This chain's CDR3 is CASSDGFRGHPYGYTF. In nucleotides, the CDR3 is TGCGCCAGCAGTGACGGATTCAGGGGGCACCCCTATGGCTACACCTTC.

This sequence joins TRBV14 and TRBJ1-1; D gene unclear. CDR3 size: 15 residues. Looked up from germline, CDR1 is SGHDN and CDR2 is FVKESK. Trimming shortened V by 1 base and J by 4 bases, and 13 bases separated the two germline ends. The CDR3 loop is CASSQGFGEATEAFF. The CDR3 nucleotides read TGTGCCAGCAGCCAAGGATTCGGGGAGGCCACTGAAGCTTTCTTT.

The rearrangement joins TRBV29-1 to TRBJ1-1; D is ambiguous. The CDR3 runs 13 residues. Trimming left V 4 bases short and J 4 bases short, with 13 bases between. Germline assignment: CDR1 SQVTM and CDR2 ANQGSEA. The CDR3 is CSVVRLLSTEAFF. The CDR3 DNA reads as TGCAGCGTTGTCCGGTTGTTGAGCACTGAAGCTTTCTTT.

The chain joins TRBV11-1 to TRBJ2-1; possibly TRBD2 for D (5 bases). Trimming left V 5 bases short and J 8 bases short, with 13 bases between. CDR3 length: 13 residues. Germline V gives CDR1 SGHAT, CDR2 FQDESV (reference sequence). CDR3: CASSTRASHEQFF. DNA of the CDR3: TGTGCCAGCAGCACCCGGGCTAGCCATGAGCAGTTCTTC.

The chain uses TRBV5-4 and TRBJ2-1; 10 nucleotides align to TRBD1. V trimming: 3 bases; J trimming: 4 bases; junction bases outside the gene matches: 4. The CDR3 length is 15 residues. CDR1 is SGHNT and CDR2 is YYREEE in the germline V gene (reference sequence). CDR3 sequence (DNA): TGTGCCAGCAGCTCGTTGGGACAGGGGTACAATGAGCAGTTCTTC. Protein sequence: CASSSLGQGYNEQFF.

This clone has a single count. The chain combines TRBV28 with TRBJ2-3; TRBD2 agrees at 7 bases. The CDR3 extends over 15 amino acids. Losses at the gene ends were 6 bases for V and 1 base for J; bases not matched to a gene: 7. CDR1 is MDHEN and CDR2 is SYDVKM in the germline V gene. The CDR3 loop reads CASSLTSARTDTQYF. The CDR3 bases are TGTGCCAGCAGCCTCACTAGCGCCCGCACAGATACGCAGTATTTT.

V gene TRBV6-2 or TRBV6-3 combines with J gene TRBJ1-2; D not certain. Trimming took off 5 bases at V and 4 bases at J, with 14 bases between the two ends. Germline assignment: CDR1 MNHEY and CDR2 SVGEGT. This CDR3 contains 14 residues. The CDR3 sequence is CASSKWSGSYGYTF. The CDR3 bases are TGTGCCAGCAGTAAATGGAGCGGCAGCTATGGCTACACCTTC.

This chain connects TRBV6-5 to TRBJ2-4, with TRBD1 as a possible D gene (6 bases). From germline, CDR1 is MNHEY and CDR2 SVGAGI. V lost 7 bases to trimming and J lost 4 bases, with 11 bases between them. The CDR3 has 13 amino acids. The DNA of the CDR3 is TGTGCCAGCAACCGGGACACTAAAAACATTCAGTACTTC. Amino acid sequence: CASNRDTKNIQYF.

This rearrangement joins TRBV5-1 to TRBJ2-1, with D unresolved. Germline lookup yields CDR1 SGHRS and CDR2 YFSETQ. CDR3 length: 17 amino acids. Trimming removed 0 bases from V and 7 bases from J, with 20 bases in between. As DNA, the CDR3 is TGCGCCAGCAGCTTGGATGGAGTCTCTAGTCCTCCGAATGAGCAGTTCTTC. Protein sequence: CASSLDGVSSPPNEQFF.

The chain has TRBV5-5 and TRBJ1-1; D is ambiguous. V lost 2 bases and J 2 bases, leaving 10 bases between the germline ends. This CDR3 has 14 residues. Germline CDR1 SGHKS, CDR2 YYEKEE (reference sequence). Written as DNA, the CDR3 is TGTGCCAGCAGCTTTGGGCCGGTAAACACTGAAGCTTTCTTT. This gives the protein CASSFGPVNTEAFF.